The present T cell receptor beta chain was sequenced within a study of beta chain features in type 1 diabetes (dated by TCRdb to the late 2010s). Describing the broader study: Patients and healthy donors did not differ in mean age, gender distribution, total cell number or subset yield. A total of about 100,000,000 sorted cells were examined across all samples, and RNA yield correlated strongly with the number of cells per subset. The study compared TCRB repertoires of sorted circulating CD4+ T cell subsets between recently diagnosed type 1 diabetes patients and matched healthy donors. Naive and central memory subsets were obtained from all 30 or so donors, but regulatory and stem cell-like memory subsets were isolated from only 8 patients and roughly 8 healthy donors. Broad study findings and their caveats: PCR may preferentially amplify shorter templates, but because patient and control samples were amplified and corrected together, any resulting skew would affect both groups equally. Fewer insertions and more nucleotide deletions at VDJ recombination sites were observed in patients with type 1 diabetes, implying thymic rearrangement abnormalities. Because cDNA was sequenced instead of genomic DNA, activated cells with high expression could be over-represented, although the groups did not differ in activation or CD3 levels. A moderate but significant shortening of TCRB CDR3 length was observed in type 1 diabetes patients in all four CD4+ subsets. Because small numbers of individuals were included in the HLA sub-analyses, any influence of HLA type on TCRB rearrangement was left unresolved. Naive, central memory and regulatory TCRB repertoires appeared more similar among patients than among healthy donors.

As regards this clone: Its antigen is currently not known. Base qualities were left out, and no much larger clone turns up one base away.

V and J are trimmed by 1 base and 3 bases, and the gene matches miss 6 bases of the junction. CDR1 LGHNA and CDR2 YSLEER were looked up in the germline V gene. Reading from cysteine to phenylalanine, the CDR3 counts 15 amino acids. Only the CDR3 DNA is retained, 45 bases long and in frame from the first base. The entire amount of isolated RNA was reverse transcribed using the High Capacity cDNA Reverse Transcription Kit, so the sequenced TCRB transcripts were expressed ones. Deep immunoSEQ sequencing was performed on naive, central memory and regulatory T cell samples, with an average of approximately 4 million total reads per sample. Sorted cells were lysed in RLT buffer and RNA was extracted with DNase-treated RNeasy Micro or Mini kits, depending on cell number. Each cell subset was processed on its own to prevent cross-contamination, while patient and healthy donor samples were processed together. TCRB sequences were amplified from cDNA with the immunoSEQ multiplex PCR, producing 87-bp fragments spanning the CDR3 region. Sequencing of the amplicons was done on the Illumina HiSeq platform. Regarding the original processing steps: Synthetic template baselines were used to correct PCR bias computationally, reads within Hamming distance 2 were collapsed, and singletons that could not be merged were discarded. Reads were aligned against IMGT so that V, D and J genes, CDR3 length and insertions or deletions at six rearrangement sites could be assigned. Within each subset, clonotype counts were normalized to sorted cell number, after which true diversity and Gini coefficients were computed with the tcR R package. Repertoire sharing was quantified using the overlap coefficient calculated on TCRB nucleotide sequences. Sourced from immuneACCESS, this table was stored by TCRdb with only in-frame sequences that have V and J called. A share of the clones is absent; for the studies checked, an unresolved V gene accounts for under half, and the remainder has no known explanation. That table gives V, J and clone size, and the DNA gave D and trimming. Recorded for this sample are 160,000 or so clones; 8% to 9.5% of them occurred a single time. The ten largest clones capture about 0.5% of the sample.

Each donor gave one peripheral blood draw, averaging around 120 mL, which was collected into heparinised tubes. A BD FACSAria II and a panel including CD45RO, CCR7, CD25, CD127, CD95 and CD27 were used to sort naive, central memory, regulatory and stem cell-like memory CD4+ T cells. Every sorted population had a purity above 95%. PBMCs were isolated right away by Lymphoprep density gradient centrifugation and were stained directly, without culture. So that batch effects would be minimized, each experiment stained and sorted samples in pairs, pairing one healthy donor with one patient. Sequenced sample: central memory CD4+ T cells from blood. This sequence was found in a young woman with type 1 diabetes. The rearranged segments are TRBV4-3 and TRBJ2-7; TRBD1 agrees with 7 junctional bases. CDR3 sequence: CASSQGGGQDYEQYF. The bases are TGCGCCAGCAGCCAAGGGGGTGGACAGGACTACGAGCAGTACTTC.